This T cell receptor (beta chain) was found in a study of Graves' ophthalmopathy and Graves' hyperthyroidism. The V and J ends lost 6 bases and 4 bases respectively, with 9 bases between them. Germline V gene sequence: CDR1 ENHRY, CDR2 SYGVKD. This CDR3 has 12 residues. This clonotype came up many times. RNA served as the template for amplifying TCR beta CDR3 regions. First-round RT-PCR used HTBI primers; second-round multiplex PCR followed. From the multiplex PCR reads, TCRdb called clonotypes with MiXCR, one entry per CDR3 protein. The sample lists approximately 700,000 distinct CDR3 sequences; 35% to 45% were seen once.

J is TRBJ1-2 and V is TRBV10-3; D gene uncertain. The receptor was isolated from an adult man with Graves' ophthalmopathy. Sequencing was performed on peripheral blood. CDR3 loop: CAISRESYGYTF. The CDR3 DNA is TGTGCCATCAGCCGAGAAAGCTATGGCTACACCTTC.